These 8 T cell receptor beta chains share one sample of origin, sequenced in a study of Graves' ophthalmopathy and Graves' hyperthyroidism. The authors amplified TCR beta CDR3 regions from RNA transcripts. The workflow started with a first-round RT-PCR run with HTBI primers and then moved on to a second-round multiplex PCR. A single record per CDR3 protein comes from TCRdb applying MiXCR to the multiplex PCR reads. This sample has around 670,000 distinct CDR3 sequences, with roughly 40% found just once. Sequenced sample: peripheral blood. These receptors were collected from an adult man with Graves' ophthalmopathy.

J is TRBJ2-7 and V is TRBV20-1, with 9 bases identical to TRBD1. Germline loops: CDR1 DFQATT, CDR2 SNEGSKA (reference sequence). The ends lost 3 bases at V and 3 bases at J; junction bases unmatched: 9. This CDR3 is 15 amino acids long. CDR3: CSASLDRGPVYEQYF. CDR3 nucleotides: TGCAGTGCTAGTCTGGACAGGGGCCCGGTCTACGAGCAGTACTTC.

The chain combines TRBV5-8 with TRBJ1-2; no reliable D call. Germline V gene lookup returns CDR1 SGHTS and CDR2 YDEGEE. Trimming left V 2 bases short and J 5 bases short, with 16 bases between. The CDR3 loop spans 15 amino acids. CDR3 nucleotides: TGTGCCAGCAGCTTTTTTGAGACGGTGGATTATGGCTACACCTTC. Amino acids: CASSFFETVDYGYTF.

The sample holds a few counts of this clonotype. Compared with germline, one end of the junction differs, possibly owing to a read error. For the CDR3, the DNA is TGTGCCAGCAGTTACACGACAGCTAACTATGGCTACACCTTC. It is translated as CASSYTTANYGYTF. This chain links TRBV10-3 with TRBJ1-2; D perhaps matches TRBD1 (5 bases). This CDR3 comprises 14 residues. Germline V gene lookup returns CDR1 ENHRY and CDR2 SYGVKD.

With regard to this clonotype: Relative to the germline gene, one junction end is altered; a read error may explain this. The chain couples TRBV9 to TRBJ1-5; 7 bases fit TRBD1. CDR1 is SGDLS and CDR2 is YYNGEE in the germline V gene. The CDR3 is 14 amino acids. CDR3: CASSPDRDFGAQHF. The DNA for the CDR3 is TGCGCCAGCAGCCCTGACAGGGATTTTGGGGCCCAGCATTTT.

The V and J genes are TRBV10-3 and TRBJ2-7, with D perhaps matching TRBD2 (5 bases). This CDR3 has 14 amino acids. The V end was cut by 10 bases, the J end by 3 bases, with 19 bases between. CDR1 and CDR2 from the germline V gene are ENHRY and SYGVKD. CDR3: CASKREGLNYEQYF. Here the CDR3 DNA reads TGTGCCAGCAAGAGGGAAGGGCTAAACTACGAGCAGTACTTC.

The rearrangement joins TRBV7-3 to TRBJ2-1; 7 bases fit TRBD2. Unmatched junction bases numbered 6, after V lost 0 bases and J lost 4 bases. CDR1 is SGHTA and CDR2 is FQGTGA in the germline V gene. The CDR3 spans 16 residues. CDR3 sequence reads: CASSLTVGGDYNEQFF. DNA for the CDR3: TGTGCCAGCAGCTTAACGGTGGGAGGGGATTACAATGAGCAGTTCTTC.

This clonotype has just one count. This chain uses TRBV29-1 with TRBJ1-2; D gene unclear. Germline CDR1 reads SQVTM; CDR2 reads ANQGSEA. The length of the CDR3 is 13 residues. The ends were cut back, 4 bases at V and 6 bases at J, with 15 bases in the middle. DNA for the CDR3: TGCAGCGTTGTTGCGTCGGGAGGAAATGGCTACACCTTC. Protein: CSVVASGGNGYTF. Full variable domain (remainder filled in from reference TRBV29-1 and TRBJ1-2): SAVISQKPSRDICQRGTSLTIQCQVDSQVTMMFWYRQQPGQSLTLIATANQGSEATYESGFVIDKFPISRPNLTFSTLTVSNMSPEDSSIYLCSVVASGGNGYTFGSGTRLTVV.

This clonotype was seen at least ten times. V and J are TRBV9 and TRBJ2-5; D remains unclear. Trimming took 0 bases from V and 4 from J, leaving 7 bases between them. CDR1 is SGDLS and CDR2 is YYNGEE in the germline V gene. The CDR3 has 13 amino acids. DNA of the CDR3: TGTGCCAGCAGCGTAGATCTCCGAGAGACCCAGTACTTC. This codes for CASSVDLRETQYF.